This T cell receptor (beta chain) was retrieved from a study of sequential checkpoint blockade in melanoma (dated by TCRdb to the late 2010s). Some background on the complete study: Patients were randomized 1:1 to first-line nivolumab followed by ipilimumab (arm A) or ipilimumab followed by nivolumab (arm B). Maintenance nivolumab was given following each of the two trial sequences. DNA from over 75 pretreatment melanoma tumor samples was subjected to TCRbeta immunosequencing. Matched tumor biopsies were taken from over 20 patients before treatment and at week 13, after single-agent nivolumab (arm A) or ipilimumab (arm B). The same lesion was the source of roughly 81% of the matched pre- and post-treatment tumor biopsy pairs. What the authors observed across the whole study: In the nivolumab-first arm (arm A), pretreatment tumor TIL clonality was associated with response (P = .04). Tumor T-cell fraction and clonality correlated with PD-L1 staining and CD8+ T-cell counts but not with mutational load. The response-prediction model combining TCR metrics and mutation burden needs validation in larger, independent patient cohorts. Within-arm analyses of tumor T-cell fraction were constrained by small sample sizes and reduced statistical power. Clinical benefit was about 30 times more likely to be achieved by patients whose tumor T-cell fraction and clonality increased by week 13.

TCRbeta CDR3 regions were immunosequenced from genomic DNA with the immunoSEQ Assay. Before high-throughput sequencing, the genomic DNA was amplified using bias-controlled multiplex PCR. Concerning the study's data processing: To quantify the absolute abundance of each unique TCRbeta CDR3 region, the sequences were collapsed and filtered. Clonality, defined as 1 minus Pielou's evenness, was calculated using productive rearrangements only. Tumor T-cell fraction was calculated by normalizing TCRbeta template counts to usable DNA, which was estimated from several housekeeping genes. Clones with significantly greater frequencies in on-treatment versus baseline samples were identified using a previously published method. TCRdb carries this immuneACCESS record with in-frame sequences only. Its versions omit some clonotypes, under half of them owing to an unresolved V gene in the studies checked, with the rest unexplained. That table is the source of V, J and clone size, and D and trimming were worked out from the DNA. This sample is represented by 4,500 to 6,000 clones; 20% to 30% of them were singletons. The ten largest clones add up to around 20% of the sample.

The sample's treatment or condition label, decoded: randomized to nivolumab then ipilimumab (arm A) or the reverse (arm B). No trial patient had received prior DNA-damaging chemotherapy. CheckMate 064, a randomized, open-label phase II trial of sequential checkpoint blockade, was the source of the samples, all of which came from patients with melanoma. Genomic DNA from formalin-fixed paraffin-embedded (FFPE) tissue samples was used for tumor TCR sequencing. On this clone itself: Its antigen remains unidentified. No qualities accompany the bases; no much larger clone lies one base away.

Trimming takes 4 bases off V and 2 bases off J; junction bases not matched to a gene: 6. Based on the germline V gene, the CDR1 and CDR2 sequences are SGHDN and FVKESK. From its cysteine to its phenylalanine, the CDR3 spans 15 amino acids. Only the CDR3 DNA is retained, 45 bases long and in frame from the first base. The origin of this receptor is a human donor with melanoma. Recombination joined TRBV14 with TRBJ2-7; 9 bases in the junction line up with TRBD2. The sample in question was tumor tissue (inferred from file names), obtained from a patient given nivolumab and ipilimumab in sequence. The sequence in DNA is TGTGCCAGCAGCCGCCTGACTAGCGGAGCCTACGAGCAGTACTTC. Its protein is CASSRLTSGAYEQYF.